This T cell receptor (beta chain) was profiled in a study of T cells in localized non-small cell lung cancer. Assay: immunoSEQ multiplex PCR; the TCRdb copy retains only in-frame clones and omits some. The table includes 70,000 to 75,000 clones, approximately 88% detected once. Regarding the study as a whole: Blood T cell density predicted longer survival; adjacent-lung clonality, shorter. Because only a single region of the tumor was sequenced, heterogeneity remains possible.

This clone has a handful of counts. Antigen specificity is unknown. The starting material was peripheral blood, obtained before any cancer treatment. This TCR was sampled from a female donor at least 60 years old with stage I lung adenocarcinoma.

CDR3 sequence: CASSYTTVQNTEAFF. The CDR3 coding sequence is TGTGCCAGCAGTTACACGACGGTACAGAACACTGAAGCTTTCTTT. V is TRBV6-6 and J is TRBJ1-1; D gene ambiguous. The length of the CDR3 is 15 residues. Germline V gene lookup returns CDR1 MNHNY and CDR2 SVGAGI (reference sequence). Trimming removed 2 bases at V and 1 base at J, with 11 bases between.